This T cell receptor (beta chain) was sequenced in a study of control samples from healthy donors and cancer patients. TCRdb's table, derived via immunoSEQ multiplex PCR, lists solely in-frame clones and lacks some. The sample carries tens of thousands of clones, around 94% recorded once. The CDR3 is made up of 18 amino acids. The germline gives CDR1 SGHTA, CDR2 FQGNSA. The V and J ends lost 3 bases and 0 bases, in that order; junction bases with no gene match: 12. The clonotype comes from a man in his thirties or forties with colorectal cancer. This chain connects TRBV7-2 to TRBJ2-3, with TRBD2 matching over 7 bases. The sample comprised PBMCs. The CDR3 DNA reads TGTGCCAGCAGCTTCCCCCTTGGACTAGGCCCTAGCACAGATACGCAGTATTTT. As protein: CASSFPLGLGPSTDTQYF.